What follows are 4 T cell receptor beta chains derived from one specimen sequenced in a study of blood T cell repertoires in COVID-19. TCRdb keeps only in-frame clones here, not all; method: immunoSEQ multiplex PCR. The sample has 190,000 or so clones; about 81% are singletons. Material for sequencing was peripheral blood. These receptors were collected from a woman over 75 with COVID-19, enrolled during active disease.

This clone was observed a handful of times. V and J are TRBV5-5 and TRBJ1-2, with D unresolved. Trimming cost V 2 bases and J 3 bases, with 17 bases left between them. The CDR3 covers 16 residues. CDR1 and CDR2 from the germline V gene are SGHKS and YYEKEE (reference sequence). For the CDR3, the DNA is TGTGCCAGCAGCTTAGGAGGGATCCTGTCGGACTATGGCTACACCTTC. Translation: CASSLGGILSDYGYTF. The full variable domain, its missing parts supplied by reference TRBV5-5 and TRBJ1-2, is DAGVTQSPTHLIKTRGQQVTLRCSPISGHKSVSWYQQVLGQGPQFIFQYYEKEERGRGNFPDRFSARQFPNYSSELNVNALLLGDSALYLCASSLGGILSDYGYTFGSGTRLTVV.

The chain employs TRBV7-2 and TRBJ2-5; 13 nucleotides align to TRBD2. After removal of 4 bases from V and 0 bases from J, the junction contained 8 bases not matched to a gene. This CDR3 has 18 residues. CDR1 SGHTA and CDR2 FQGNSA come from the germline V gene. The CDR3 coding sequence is TGTGCCAGCAGCTCTCGACTAGCGGGGGGCCTGTACCAAGAGACCCAGTACTTC. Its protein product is CASSSRLAGGLYQETQYF.

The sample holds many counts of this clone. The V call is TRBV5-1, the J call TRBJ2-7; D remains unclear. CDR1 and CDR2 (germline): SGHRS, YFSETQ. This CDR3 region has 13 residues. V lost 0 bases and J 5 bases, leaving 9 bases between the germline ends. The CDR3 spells CASSLGGSDEQYF. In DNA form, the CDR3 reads TGCGCCAGCAGCTTGGGAGGTTCCGACGAGCAGTACTTC.

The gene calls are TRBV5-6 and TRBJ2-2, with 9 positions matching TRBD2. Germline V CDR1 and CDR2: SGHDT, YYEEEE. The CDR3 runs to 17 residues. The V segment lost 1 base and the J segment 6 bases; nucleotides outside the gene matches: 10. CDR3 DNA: TGTGCCAGCAGCTTGTATTGGCGGGAGGGCCGGGCCGGGGAGCTGTTTTTT. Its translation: CASSLYWREGRAGELFF.